Following are 13 T cell receptor beta chains from one sample sequenced in a study of PD-1 blockade in classical Hodgkin lymphoma. Method: immunoSEQ multiplex PCR; TCRdb's copy keeps in-frame clones and lacks some. The repertoire consists of roughly 140,000 clones, with approximately 81% occurring once and the leading ten covering 7% to 9.5%. Each patient relapsed following autologous stem cell transplantation, and prior brentuximab vedotin exposure differed. Material: peripheral blood mononuclear cells (PBMCs), obtained before the second cycle of nivolumab. Every receptor here comes from a human donor with classical Hodgkin lymphoma.

The chain has TRBV27 and TRBJ2-7, with D perhaps TRBD1 or TRBD2 (5 bases each). The ends were cut back, 3 bases at V and 0 bases at J, with 12 bases in the middle. The CDR3 spans 15 residues. Germline V gene sequence: CDR1 MNHEY, CDR2 SMNVEV (reference sequence). The CDR3 reads CASSFRGGLSYEQYF. CDR3 in DNA: TGTGCCAGCAGTTTTAGGGGCGGACTCTCCTACGAGCAGTACTTC.

There are a few counts of this clone. The chain has TRBV5-4 and TRBJ2-1, with D perhaps TRBD2 (5 bases). The germline V and J ends were trimmed by 6 bases and 3 bases, with 10 bases remaining between them. From germline, CDR1 is SGHNT and CDR2 YYREEE (reference sequence). CDR3 size: 13 residues. The DNA for the CDR3 is TGTGCCAGCAAGGGAGAAAACTACAATGAGCAGTTCTTC. The encoded protein is CASKGENYNEQFF.

V and J are TRBV5-1 and TRBJ1-2; 7 positions match TRBD1. J lost 8 bases, V lost 2 bases, and 9 bases had no gene match. Germline V gives CDR1 SGHRS, CDR2 YFSETQ. This CDR3 has 14 residues. CDR3 sequence (DNA): TGCGCCAGCAGCTTAACCCAGGGGGACGGGGGCTACACCTTC. This gives the protein CASSLTQGDGGYTF.

The J gene is TRBJ1-2, the V gene TRBV7-9; 9 bases agree with TRBD1. The ends lost 5 bases at V and 8 bases at J; junction bases unmatched: 9. This CDR3 contains 14 residues. The germline gives CDR1 SEHNR, CDR2 FQNEAQ (reference sequence). CDR3 residues: CASSPPGQGRGYTF. The CDR3 nucleotides read TGTGCCAGCAGCCCACCGGGACAGGGTCGCGGCTACACCTTC.

The genes are TRBV5-6 and TRBJ2-1, with TRBD1 matching 7 bases. Per the germline V gene, CDR1 is SGHDT and CDR2 is YYEEEE. This CDR3 is built from 15 residues. V lost 1 base and J lost 6; bases outside the gene matches: 7. Here the CDR3 reads CASSLKPQGVNEQFF. CDR3 DNA: TGTGCCAGCAGCTTGAAGCCCCAGGGGGTCAATGAGCAGTTCTTC.

The genes are TRBV11-1 and TRBJ2-3; D is perhaps TRBD1 (5 bases). V dropped 4 bases and J dropped 0 bases, with 14 bases sitting between them. The germline V gene has CDR1 SGHAT and CDR2 FQDESV (reference sequence). The CDR3 is made up of 16 amino acids. CDR3 in DNA: TGTGCCAGCAGCTCCACAGGACACCGAAGCACAGATACGCAGTATTTT. Amino acid sequence: CASSSTGHRSTDTQYF.

The genes are TRBV30 and TRBJ2-7; 10 positions agree with TRBD1. CDR3 length equals 15 residues. CDR1 and CDR2 (germline): GTSNPN, SVGIG (reference sequence). V shed 5 bases, J shed 9 bases, and the junction held 16 bases outside the gene matches. The chain's CDR3 is CAWAGPGQGLSGQYF. As DNA, the CDR3 is TGTGCCTGGGCGGGTCCGGGACAGGGGTTGTCTGGGCAGTACTTC.

This clone was seen a single time. V gene TRBV18 combines with J gene TRBJ1-3; no clear D gene. The CDR3 totals 16 residues. From germline, CDR1 is KGHSH and CDR2 LQKENI. The germline V and J ends were trimmed by 0 bases and 0 bases, with 9 bases remaining between them. The CDR3, as DNA: TGTGCCAGCTCACCACCTGGGCCCTACTCTGGAAACACCATATATTTT. Protein: CASSPPGPYSGNTIYF.

The rearrangement uses TRBV7-2 and TRBJ1-1; D unresolved. The CDR3 contains 12 residues. Germline V CDR1 and CDR2: SGHTA, FQGNSA. The V and J ends lost 4 bases and 2 bases respectively, with 5 bases between them. CDR3 residues: CASSYGNTEAFF. Written as DNA, the CDR3 is TGTGCCAGCAGCTACGGAAACACTGAAGCTTTCTTT.

The chain recombines TRBV5-1 with TRBJ1-4, with 11 bases aligning to TRBD1. There are 15 residues in the CDR3. Germline values: CDR1 SGHRS, CDR2 YFSETQ. V dropped 4 bases and J dropped 8; count of bases not matched to a gene: 7. The CDR3 loop is CASSRTGTGGEKLFF. CDR3 DNA sequence: TGCGCCAGCAGCAGGACCGGGACAGGGGGGGAAAAACTGTTTTTT.

The CDR3 sequence: CASSQDQYREGRNTIYF. For the CDR3, the DNA is TGTGCCAGCAGCCAAGATCAGTATCGCGAGGGACGAAACACCATATATTTT. The V gene is TRBV4-2, the J gene TRBJ1-3, with a tentative D call TRBD1 (5 bases). Trimming pared 0 bases from V and 5 bases from J, leaving 17 bases between. Per germline, CDR1 LGHNA and CDR2 YNFKEQ. The CDR3 runs 17 residues.

This rearrangement joins TRBV19 to TRBJ1-1; the D gene is possibly TRBD1 (5 bases). Trimming stripped 7 bases from V and 0 bases from J, with 15 bases between. The CDR3 is 15 amino acids. Germline CDR1 and CDR2: LNHDA and SQIVND (reference sequence). Written as DNA, the CDR3 is TGTGCCAGTACCTTTCGACAGCGGATGAACACTGAAGCTTTCTTT. This translates into CASTFRQRMNTEAFF.

This clone is medium-sized. An end of the junction differs from the germline gene, which may be a read error. The chain couples TRBV7-7 to TRBJ2-1, with 7 positions matching TRBD1. The CDR3 loop spans 13 amino acids. Germline values: CDR1 SSHAT, CDR2 FNYEAQ (reference sequence). The CDR3 DNA is TGTGCTAGCAGCCGACAGGGTAACAATGAGCAGTTCTTC. It translates to CASSRQGNNEQFF. Variable domain in full (rest from reference TRBV7-7 and TRBJ2-1): GAGVSQSPRYKVTKRGQDVTLRCDPISSHATLYWYQQALGQGPEFLTYFNYEAQPDKSGLPSDRFSAERPEGSISTLTIQRTEQRDSAMYRCASSRQGNNEQFFGPGTRLTVL.